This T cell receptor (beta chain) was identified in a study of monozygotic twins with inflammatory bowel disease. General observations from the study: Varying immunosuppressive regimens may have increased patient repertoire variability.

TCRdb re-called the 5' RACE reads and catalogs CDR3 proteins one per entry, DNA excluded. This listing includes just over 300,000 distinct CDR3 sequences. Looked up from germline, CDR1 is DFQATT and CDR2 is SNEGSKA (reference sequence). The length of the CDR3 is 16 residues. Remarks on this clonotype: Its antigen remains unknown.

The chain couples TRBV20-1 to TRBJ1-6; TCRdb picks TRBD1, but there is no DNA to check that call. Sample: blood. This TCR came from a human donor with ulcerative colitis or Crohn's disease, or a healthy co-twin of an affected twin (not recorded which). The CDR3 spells CSASPGRGTYNSPLHF.